The sequence of this T cell receptor beta chain was determined in a study of cytomegalovirus exposure and HLA in healthy donors. A multiplex PCR was run with 60 Vbeta primers and 13 Jbeta primers. The table came from immunoSEQ multiplex PCR; TCRdb's copy has only in-frame clones and leaves some out. The data contain 150,000 to 160,000 clones, 70% to 80% of them singletons. This clone was detected a few times. The germline CDR1 and CDR2 sequences are SQVTM and ANQGSEA. V shed 5 bases and J shed 8 bases, with 12 bases lying between them. This CDR3 comprises 11 residues. The TCR comes from a man aged 30 to 45 in good health and CMV-seropositive. The V and J genes are TRBV29-1 and TRBJ1-2, with D uncertain. The source material was PBMCs. CDR3 in amino acids: CSVRWAEGYTF. As DNA, the CDR3 is TGCAGCGTTAGGTGGGCCGAGGGCTACACCTTC.